This T cell receptor beta chain derives from a study of blood T cell repertoires in COVID-19. On this clone itself: In the same sample, other DNA sequences code for this CDR3.

Generated by immunoSEQ multiplex PCR, the TCRdb table keeps only in-frame clones and is missing some. Of around 300,000 clones in the sample, 89% were seen once. V shed 3 bases, J shed 2 bases, and the junction held 3 bases outside the gene matches. Per the germline V gene, CDR1 is MNHEY and CDR2 is SMNVEV (reference sequence). The CDR3 loop spans 15 amino acids. Sequencing was performed on PBMCs or T cells enriched from blood (not recorded which). The clonotype was recovered from a woman aged 55-75 years who had recovered from COVID-19. The rearrangement joins TRBV27 to TRBJ2-2, with 7 positions matching TRBD2. CDR3 DNA sequence: TGTGCCAGCAGTTTGGCGGGAGTAAACACCGGGGAGCTGTTTTTT. Translated: CASSLAGVNTGELFF.